This is a list of T cell receptor beta chains from one sample in a study of blood T cell repertoires in COVID-19. Profiled with immunoSEQ multiplex PCR; TCRdb holds only in-frame clones, not every one. Among over 250,000 clones listed, about nine tenths were seen once. Sequenced input: peripheral blood. These receptor sequences come from a man aged 45-65 years with acute or convalescent COVID-19. The CDR3 runs from the conserved cysteine through the conserved F or W. D genes are given only for firm matches. Not all rows give a size; the values are once, few, many and, for expanded clones, a class.

D gene: .
V gene: TRBV23-1
clone size: once
CDR3 length: 15
J gene: TRBJ2-3
CDR3 DNA: TGCGCCAGCAACCATCGGGGTTTATGCACAGATACGCAGTATTTT
CDR3 protein: CASNHRGLCTDTQYF

D gene: TRBD1
V gene: TRBV3-1/TRBV3-2
clone size: .
CDR3 length: 15
J gene: TRBJ2-3
CDR3 DNA: TGTGCCAGCAGCCCGCAGGGGGCTTTGACAGATACGCAGTATTTT
CDR3 protein: CASSPQGALTDTQYF

D gene: .
V gene: TRBV27
clone size: .
CDR3 length: 16
J gene: TRBJ1-2
CDR3 DNA: TGTGCCAGCTTCGGGGGAAGCATTCCCCTTTTTTATGGCTACACCTTC
CDR3 protein: CASFGGSIPLFYGYTF

D gene: .
V gene: TRBV27
clone size: .
CDR3 length: 11
J gene: TRBJ1-2
CDR3 DNA: TGTGCCAGCCGTTTCGTCTATGGCTACACCTTC
CDR3 protein: CASRFVYGYTF

D gene: TRBD1
V gene: TRBV25-1
clone size: .
CDR3 length: 17
J gene: TRBJ1-1
CDR3 DNA: TGTGCCAGCACCTCAGCAGGACAGGGCCTTTTGAACACTGAAGCTTTCTTT
CDR3 protein: CASTSAGQGLLNTEAFF

D gene: TRBD2
V gene: TRBV10-2
clone size: .
CDR3 length: 15
J gene: TRBJ2-5
CDR3 DNA: TGCGCCAGCAGTGATCCGGGGGGGATCGGGGAGACCCAGTACTTC
CDR3 protein: CASSDPGGIGETQYF

D gene: TRBD1
V gene: TRBV9
clone size: .
CDR3 length: 17
J gene: TRBJ2-6
CDR3 DNA: TGTGCCAGCAGCCCGGGACAGGGAAACTCTGGGGCCAACGTCCTGACTTTC
CDR3 protein: CASSPGQGNSGANVLTF

D gene: TRBD1
V gene: TRBV30
clone size: .
CDR3 length: 14
J gene: TRBJ2-1
CDR3 DNA: TGTGCCTGGTGTAAACAGGGGCCAGGGGATGAGCAGTTCTTC
CDR3 protein: CAWCKQGPGDEQFF

D gene: .
V gene: TRBV3-1/TRBV3-2
clone size: .
CDR3 length: 14
J gene: TRBJ1-5
CDR3 DNA: TGTGCCAGCAGCCTTAACTTGAGAAATCAGCCCCAGCATTTT
CDR3 protein: CASSLNLRNQPQHF

D gene: TRBD1
V gene: TRBV18
clone size: .
CDR3 length: 16
J gene: TRBJ2-2
CDR3 DNA: TGTGCCAGCTCACCCATCCGGGACAGAAACACCGGGGAGCTGTTTTTT
CDR3 protein: CASSPIRDRNTGELFF

D gene: .
V gene: TRBV6-5
clone size: once
CDR3 length: 14
J gene: TRBJ2-3
CDR3 DNA: TGTGCCAGCAGGGCTGGCGTGGGGGCCGATACGCAGTATTTT
CDR3 protein: CASRAGVGADTQYF

D gene: TRBD1
V gene: TRBV5-4
clone size: once
CDR3 length: 16
J gene: TRBJ2-3
CDR3 DNA: TGTGCCAGCAGCTTGTTGGGGGGGACAGGGACAGATACGCAGTATTTT
CDR3 protein: CASSLLGGTGTDTQYF

D gene: TRBD1
V gene: TRBV3-1/TRBV3-2
clone size: .
CDR3 length: 16
J gene: TRBJ1-1
CDR3 DNA: TGTGCCAGCAGCCAATGGTCGGGACAGGGACTCACTGAAGCTTTCTTT
CDR3 protein: CASSQWSGQGLTEAFF

D gene: .
V gene: TRBV5-6
clone size: .
CDR3 length: 16
J gene: TRBJ1-5
CDR3 DNA: TGTGCCAGCAGCTCCTCCTTAACAGGGACGGGTCAGCCCCAGCATTTT
CDR3 protein: CASSSSLTGTGQPQHF

D gene: TRBD1
V gene: TRBV5-4
clone size: once
CDR3 length: 14
J gene: TRBJ1-2
CDR3 DNA: TGTGCCAGCAGTTCGGGACAGGGGGACTATGGCTACACCTTC
CDR3 protein: CASSSGQGDYGYTF

D gene: TRBD2
V gene: TRBV5-4
clone size: .
CDR3 length: 18
J gene: TRBJ2-5
CDR3 DNA: TGTGCCAGCAGCTTGAGAGCTAGCGGGGGACATTCCGTTGAGACCCAGTACTTC
CDR3 protein: CASSLRASGGHSVETQYF

D gene: TRBD2
V gene: TRBV10-3
clone size: .
CDR3 length: 11
J gene: TRBJ2-4
CDR3 DNA: TGTGCCAGCTCCGTGGGGGGGATTCAGTACTTC
CDR3 protein: CASSVGGIQYF

D gene: .
V gene: TRBV19
clone size: .
CDR3 length: 13
J gene: TRBJ2-1
CDR3 DNA: TGTGCCAGTAGTATTGTGCGCTACAATGAGCAGTTCTTC
CDR3 protein: CASSIVRYNEQFF

D gene: TRBD2
V gene: TRBV6-1
clone size: .
CDR3 length: 17
J gene: TRBJ2-7
CDR3 DNA: TGTGCCAGCAGTGAAGTGCTAGCGGGGGGACCGGGCTACGAGCAGTACTTC
CDR3 protein: CASSEVLAGGPGYEQYF

D gene: .
V gene: TRBV5-1
clone size: .
CDR3 length: 15
J gene: TRBJ1-5
CDR3 DNA: TGCGCCAGCAGCTTGGGCGGTCGCGGGGACCAGCCCCAGCATTTT
CDR3 protein: CASSLGGRGDQPQHF

D gene: TRBD2
V gene: TRBV5-5
clone size: .
CDR3 length: 15
J gene: TRBJ2-7
CDR3 DNA: TGTGCCAGCAGCTTAACGGGGGGTGGATCCTACGAGCAGTACTTC
CDR3 protein: CASSLTGGGSYEQYF

D gene: .
V gene: TRBV12-3/TRBV12-4
clone size: .
CDR3 length: 12
J gene: TRBJ1-4
CDR3 DNA: TGTGCCAGCCGAGGAGCTAATGAAAAACTGTTTTTT
CDR3 protein: CASRGANEKLFF

D gene: TRBD2
V gene: TRBV7-9
clone size: .
CDR3 length: 15
J gene: TRBJ2-5
CDR3 DNA: TGTGCCAGCAGCTCCCTAGCGGGGGATACGGGGACCCAGTACTTC
CDR3 protein: CASSSLAGDTGTQYF

D gene: TRBD1
V gene: TRBV3-1/TRBV3-2
clone size: .
CDR3 length: 14
J gene: TRBJ1-1
CDR3 DNA: TGTGCCAGCAGCCAAAGGGACAGGGCCACTGAAGCTTTCTTT
CDR3 protein: CASSQRDRATEAFF

D gene: TRBD1
V gene: TRBV30
clone size: .
CDR3 length: 13
J gene: TRBJ1-1
CDR3 DNA: TGTGCCTGGAGTCCTTTGAGGGACAGAGAAGCTTTCTTT
CDR3 protein: CAWSPLRDREAFF

D gene: .
V gene: TRBV27
clone size: .
CDR3 length: 12
J gene: TRBJ2-7
CDR3 DNA: TGTGCCAGCAGTTTACTAGGTGACGAGCAGTACTTC
CDR3 protein: CASSLLGDEQYF

D gene: TRBD2
V gene: TRBV11-2
clone size: .
CDR3 length: 16
J gene: TRBJ2-1
CDR3 DNA: TGTGCCAGCAGCTTCCTGACTAGCGGGGCTTACAATGAGCAGTTCTTC
CDR3 protein: CASSFLTSGAYNEQFF

D gene: .
V gene: TRBV19
clone size: .
CDR3 length: 15
J gene: TRBJ1-1
CDR3 DNA: TGTGCCAGTAGTATTGGGCAGCTAGGGGACACTGAAGCTTTCTTT
CDR3 protein: CASSIGQLGDTEAFF

D gene: .
V gene: TRBV24-1
clone size: .
CDR3 length: 15
J gene: TRBJ2-7
CDR3 DNA: TGTGCCACCAGAGCGATCCGGGACACTTCCTACGAGCAGTACTTC
CDR3 protein: CATRAIRDTSYEQYF

D gene: .
V gene: TRBV19
clone size: .
CDR3 length: 14
J gene: TRBJ2-3
CDR3 DNA: TGTGCCAGTAGTCCACAGGCGCGCACAGATACGCAGTATTTT
CDR3 protein: CASSPQARTDTQYF

D gene: TRBD1
V gene: TRBV6-5
clone size: .
CDR3 length: 12
J gene: TRBJ1-2
CDR3 DNA: TGTGCCAGCAGTTATTCAGGGGGCGGCTACACCTTC
CDR3 protein: CASSYSGGGYTF

D gene: TRBD2
V gene: TRBV10-1
clone size: .
CDR3 length: 16
J gene: TRBJ2-1
CDR3 DNA: TGCGCCAGCAGTGGTCAAACGGGGGGGCAATACAATGAGCAGTTCTTC
CDR3 protein: CASSGQTGGQYNEQFF

D gene: TRBD1
V gene: TRBV5-1
clone size: .
CDR3 length: 14
J gene: TRBJ2-5
CDR3 DNA: TGCGCCAGCAGCTTTGACAGGGCCCAAGAGACCCAGTACTTC
CDR3 protein: CASSFDRAQETQYF

D gene: TRBD1
V gene: TRBV5-4
clone size: .
CDR3 length: 14
J gene: TRBJ2-3
CDR3 DNA: TGTGCCAGCAGCCAGGACAGGGACAGGGATACGCAGTATTTT
CDR3 protein: CASSQDRDRDTQYF

D gene: TRBD1
V gene: TRBV24-1
clone size: .
CDR3 length: 15
J gene: TRBJ2-7
CDR3 DNA: TGTGCCACCAGTGATCCCCGGACAGGGGAGGACGAGCAGTACTTC
CDR3 protein: CATSDPRTGEDEQYF

D gene: TRBD1
V gene: TRBV3-1/TRBV3-2
clone size: .
CDR3 length: 17
J gene: TRBJ2-1
CDR3 DNA: TGTGCCAGCAGCCAAGATATAACGGACAGGGCAGGGAATGAGCAGTTCTTC
CDR3 protein: CASSQDITDRAGNEQFF

D gene: .
V gene: TRBV5-6
clone size: once
CDR3 length: 17
J gene: TRBJ2-4
CDR3 DNA: TGTGCCAGCAGCTTGGGTCGCAGGGCTATATCCAAAAACATTCAGTACTTC
CDR3 protein: CASSLGRRAISKNIQYF

D gene: .
V gene: TRBV6-6
clone size: .
CDR3 length: 15
J gene: TRBJ1-4
CDR3 DNA: TGTGCCAGCAGCTACCTGGGGACTCTTAATGAAAAACTGTTTTTT
CDR3 protein: CASSYLGTLNEKLFF

D gene: .
V gene: TRBV12-3/TRBV12-4
clone size: .
CDR3 length: 13
J gene: TRBJ1-3
CDR3 DNA: TGTGCCAGCAGTCGGACAGAAGGAAACACCATATATTTT
CDR3 protein: CASSRTEGNTIYF

D gene: .
V gene: TRBV19
clone size: .
CDR3 length: 16
J gene: TRBJ2-1
CDR3 DNA: TGTGCCAGTAGTGGGGCGGGGAGCAAGGTGTGGAATGAGCAGTTCTTC
CDR3 protein: CASSGAGSKVWNEQFF

D gene: .
V gene: TRBV11-3
clone size: .
CDR3 length: 14
J gene: TRBJ2-2
CDR3 DNA: TGTGCCAGCAGCTCCCAAGGGGGCACCGGGGAGCTGTTTTTT
CDR3 protein: CASSSQGGTGELFF

D gene: .
V gene: TRBV4-2
clone size: .
CDR3 length: 17
J gene: TRBJ2-1
CDR3 DNA: TGTGCCAGCAGCCAAGATTTGAGGGGGGGCCCCTACAATGAGCAGTTCTTC
CDR3 protein: CASSQDLRGGPYNEQFF

D gene: .
V gene: TRBV5-1
clone size: once
CDR3 length: 11
J gene: TRBJ2-1
CDR3 DNA: TGCGCCAGCAACTCAGGCAATGAGCAGTTCTTC
CDR3 protein: CASNSGNEQFF

D gene: TRBD1
V gene: TRBV11-3
clone size: .
CDR3 length: 13
J gene: TRBJ2-3
CDR3 DNA: TGTGCCAGCAGCTTAATGACAGGGGATACGCAGTATTTT
CDR3 protein: CASSLMTGDTQYF

D gene: TRBD1
V gene: TRBV13
clone size: once
CDR3 length: 13
J gene: TRBJ1-6
CDR3 DNA: TGTGCCAGCAGCGGACAGGAAGATTCACCCCTCCACTTT
CDR3 protein: CASSGQEDSPLHF

D gene: TRBD2
V gene: TRBV5-1
clone size: .
CDR3 length: 18
J gene: TRBJ2-5
CDR3 DNA: TGCGCCAGCAGCATCGGCGGTTCGGGACTAGCGGCGCAAGAGACCCAGTACTTC
CDR3 protein: CASSIGGSGLAAQETQYF

D gene: .
V gene: TRBV29-1
clone size: .
CDR3 length: 13
J gene: TRBJ2-7
CDR3 DNA: TGCAGCGTTGATGGAGGGGGCAAAGTCGAGCAGTACTTC
CDR3 protein: CSVDGGGKVEQYF

D gene: .
V gene: TRBV6-5
clone size: .
CDR3 length: 14
J gene: TRBJ2-1
CDR3 DNA: TGTGCCAGCAGTTACTATCAGGGCGATAATGAGCAGTTCTTC
CDR3 protein: CASSYYQGDNEQFF

D gene: TRBD2
V gene: TRBV3-1/TRBV3-2
clone size: .
CDR3 length: 16
J gene: TRBJ2-3
CDR3 DNA: TGTGCCAGCAGCCACCTGACTAGCGGGGACACAGATACGCAGTATTTT
CDR3 protein: CASSHLTSGDTDTQYF

D gene: .
V gene: TRBV18
clone size: .
CDR3 length: 15
J gene: TRBJ1-5
CDR3 DNA: TGTGCCAGCTCACCGGTACAGATCAGCAATCAGCCCCAGCATTTT
CDR3 protein: CASSPVQISNQPQHF

D gene: TRBD1
V gene: TRBV5-5
clone size: .
CDR3 length: 14
J gene: TRBJ2-5
CDR3 DNA: TGTGCCAGCAGCTTGGACAGGGGGCGGGAGACCCAGTACTTC
CDR3 protein: CASSLDRGRETQYF

D gene: TRBD2
V gene: TRBV4-2
clone size: .
CDR3 length: 14
J gene: TRBJ2-5
CDR3 DNA: TGTGCCAGCAGCCACTCTAGCGGGGAAGAGACCCAGTACTTC
CDR3 protein: CASSHSSGEETQYF

D gene: .
V gene: TRBV29-1
clone size: .
CDR3 length: 11
J gene: TRBJ2-7
CDR3 DNA: TGCAGCGTTCAGGGAATACAAGGGCAGTACTTC
CDR3 protein: CSVQGIQGQYF

D gene: TRBD2
V gene: TRBV9
clone size: .
CDR3 length: 19
J gene: TRBJ2-4
CDR3 DNA: TGTGCCAGCAGCGTACCATGGAGCGGGGCCCTAGGGGCCAAAAACATTCAGTACTTC
CDR3 protein: CASSVPWSGALGAKNIQYF

D gene: .
V gene: TRBV5-4
clone size: .
CDR3 length: 16
J gene: TRBJ1-2
CDR3 DNA: TGTGCCAGCAGCTTGGCCAGGGCTGGAGCTAACTATGGCTACACCTTC
CDR3 protein: CASSLARAGANYGYTF

D gene: TRBD1
V gene: TRBV6-5
clone size: .
CDR3 length: 14
J gene: TRBJ2-7
CDR3 DNA: TGTGCCAGCAAGACCGGGACAGCTTCCTACGAGCAGTACTTC
CDR3 protein: CASKTGTASYEQYF

D gene: .
V gene: TRBV24-1
clone size: .
CDR3 length: 14
J gene: TRBJ2-3
CDR3 DNA: TGTGCCACCAGCCCGGCCCTAGGCACAGATACGCAGTATTTT
CDR3 protein: CATSPALGTDTQYF